The clone carrying this T cell receptor (beta chain) appeared a single time. The sample belongs to a study of shared clonotypes between healthy human individuals. Overall study: There were three CD4 naive, three CD4 memory, two CD8 naive and one CD8 memory plates per donor.

Samples underwent the assay at deep level. Per sorted-subset replicate PCR, input was around 220 ng DNA, representing some 30,000 T cell genomes. The repertoire was sequenced with immunoSEQ multiplex PCR; TCRdb's copy has only in-frame clones and lacks some. Found here are roughly 2,300,000 clones, approximately 90% of them singletons; the top ten hold 0.3% to 0.4%. CD4+ cells underwent separation, giving CD45RA+ naive and CD45RA-negative memory subsets. This CDR3 region has 12 residues. Germline V gene sequence: CDR1 LGHNA, CDR2 YNFKEQ. V lost 0 bases and J lost 9, with 6 bases in between. The sample taken for sequencing was naive CD4+ T cells from PBMCs. As to subset: CD45RA+ positively selected. V gene TRBV4-2 combines with J gene TRBJ1-5; no firm D call. This TCR derives from a man aged 18-30 years in good health. Some clones in this sample may be carry-over from other donors' samples. In nucleotides, the CDR3 is TGTGCCAGCAGCCAAGAGGGTTGGCCCCAGCATTTT. Amino acids: CASSQEGWPQHF.